This TCR beta chain comes out of a study of memory CD4+ T cells and cytomegalovirus serostatus. Regarding the study as a whole: Suggested: most of the CMV-linked TCR signature lies in CD4+ memory cells.

The assay was immunoSEQ multiplex PCR, and TCRdb's table has in-frame clones only and misses some. The sample records about 50,000 clones, around 77% being singletons. The J segment lost 3 bases and the V segment lost 11 bases, leaving 7 bases of the junction unmatched. The CDR3 loop spans 12 amino acids. Looked up from germline, CDR1 is ENHRY and CDR2 is SYGVKD. Single viable CD3+CD4+CD8-CD45RO+ cells were sorted as the memory CD4+ T cells. In the case of this clone: Its specificity is not known.

Sequenced: memory CD4+ T cells from blood. This chain connects TRBV10-3 to TRBJ2-7; 7 bases line up with TRBD1. This TCR was recovered from an adult in good health and CMV-seronegative. In nucleotides, the CDR3 is TGTGCCGCGAACAGGGGTGGCTACGAGCAGTACTTC. Amino acid sequence: CAANRGGYEQYF.